The clone carrying this TCR beta chain was detected a few times. Its specificity is not known. This CDR3 has 16 residues. The germline V gene encodes CDR1 MGHDK and CDR2 SYGVNS. Unmatched junction bases numbered 6, after V lost 3 bases and J lost 4 bases. The data belong to a study of spatial heterogeneity in lung cancer. Study summary: The authors sequenced available follow-up PBMC samples, taken a median of around two years after resection.

As to time point: blood at routine non-recurrence follow-up after resection. Whole RNA, which was extracted from tumor, nontumor lung tissue or frozen PBMC, was sequenced without any cell sorting. Study results and limitations: The study found ubiquitous expanded tumor TCRs in blood more at resection than follow-up.

Unique molecular identifiers, one per molecule, were present on every TCR cDNA molecule. MiXCR, run by TCRdb on the 5' RACE reads, gives a single entry per CDR3 protein. The sample consists of around 27,000 distinct CDR3 sequences, about 6.3% of them appearing once. The chain employs TRBV25-1 and TRBJ2-2, with 9 bases identical to TRBD1. The sequence derives from a male donor with early-stage non-small cell lung cancer. The source material was PBMCs, sampled at follow-up. In DNA, the CDR3 is TGTGCCAGCAGTGAGGTAGGGACAGGGCGCACCGGGGAGCTGTTTTTT. The encoded protein is CASSEVGTGRTGELFF.